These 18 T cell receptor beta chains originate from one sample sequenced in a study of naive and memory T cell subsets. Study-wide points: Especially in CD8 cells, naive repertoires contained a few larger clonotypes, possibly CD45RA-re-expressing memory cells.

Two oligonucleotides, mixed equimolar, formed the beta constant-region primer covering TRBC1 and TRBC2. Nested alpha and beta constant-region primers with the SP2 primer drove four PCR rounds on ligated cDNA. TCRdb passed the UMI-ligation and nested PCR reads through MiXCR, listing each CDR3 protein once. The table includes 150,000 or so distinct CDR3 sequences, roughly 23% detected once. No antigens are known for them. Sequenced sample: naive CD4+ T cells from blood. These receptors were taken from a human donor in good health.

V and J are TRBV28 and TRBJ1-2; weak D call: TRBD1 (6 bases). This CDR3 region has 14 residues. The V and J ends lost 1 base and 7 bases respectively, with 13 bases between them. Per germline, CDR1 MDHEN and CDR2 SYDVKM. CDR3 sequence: CASSLLGGQSGYTF. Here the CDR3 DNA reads TGTGCCAGCAGTTTATTGGGGGGGCAGTCTGGCTACACCTTC.

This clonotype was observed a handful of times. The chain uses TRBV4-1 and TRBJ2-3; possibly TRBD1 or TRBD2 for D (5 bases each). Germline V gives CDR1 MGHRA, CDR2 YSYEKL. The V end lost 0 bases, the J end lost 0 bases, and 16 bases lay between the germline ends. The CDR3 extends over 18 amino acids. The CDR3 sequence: CASSQDKGSSLSTDTQYF. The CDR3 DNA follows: TGCGCCAGCAGCCAAGATAAGGGGAGTTCCCTTAGCACAGATACGCAGTATTTT.

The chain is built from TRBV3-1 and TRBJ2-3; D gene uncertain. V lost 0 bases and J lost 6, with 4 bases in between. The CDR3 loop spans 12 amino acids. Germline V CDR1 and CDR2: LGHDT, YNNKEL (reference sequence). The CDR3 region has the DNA TGTGCCAGCAGCCAAGATCCGGATACGCAGTATTTT. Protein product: CASSQDPDTQYF.

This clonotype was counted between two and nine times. The CDR3 region is CASRFGKDRVDGELFF. In nucleotides, the CDR3 is TGTGCCAGCAGGTTCGGGAAAGACAGGGTGGACGGGGAGCTGTTTTTT. The chain recombines TRBV6-1 with TRBJ2-2, with 7 nucleotides matching TRBD1. Germline values: CDR1 MNHNS, CDR2 SASEGT. With 6 bases clipped from V and 7 bases from J, the junction kept 14 bases outside the gene matches. The CDR3 runs to 16 residues.

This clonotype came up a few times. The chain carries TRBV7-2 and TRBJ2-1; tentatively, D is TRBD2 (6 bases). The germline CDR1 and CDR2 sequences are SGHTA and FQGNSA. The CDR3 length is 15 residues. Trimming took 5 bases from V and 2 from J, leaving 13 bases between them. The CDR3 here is CASSTSPIPYNEQFF. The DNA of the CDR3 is TGTGCCAGCAGCACTAGCCCGATCCCCTACAATGAGCAGTTCTTC. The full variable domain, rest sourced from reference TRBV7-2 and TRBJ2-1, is GAGVSQSPSNKVTEKGKDVELRCDPISGHTALYWYRQSLGQGLEFLIYFQGNSAPDKSGLPSDRFSAERTGGSVSTLTIQRTQQEDSAVYLCASSTSPIPYNEQFFGPGTRLTVL.

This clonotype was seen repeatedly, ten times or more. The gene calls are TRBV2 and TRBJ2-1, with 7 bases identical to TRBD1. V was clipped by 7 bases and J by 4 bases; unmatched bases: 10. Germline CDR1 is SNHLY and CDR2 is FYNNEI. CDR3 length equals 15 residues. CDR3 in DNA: TGTGCCAGCACCGAAGACAGGGTGGCTTACAATGAGCAGTTCTTC. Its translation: CASTEDRVAYNEQFF.

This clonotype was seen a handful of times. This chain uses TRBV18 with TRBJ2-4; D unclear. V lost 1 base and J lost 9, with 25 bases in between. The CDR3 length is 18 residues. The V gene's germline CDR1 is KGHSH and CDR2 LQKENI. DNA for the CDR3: TGTGCCAGCTCACCACGCGTGCCGGGCCAAGATGGGATAGGCATTCAGTACTTC. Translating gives CASSPRVPGQDGIGIQYF.

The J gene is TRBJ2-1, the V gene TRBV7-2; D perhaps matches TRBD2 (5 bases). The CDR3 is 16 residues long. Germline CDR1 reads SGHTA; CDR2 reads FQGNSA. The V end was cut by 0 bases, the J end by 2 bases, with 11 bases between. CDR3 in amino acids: CASSLASAGAYNEQFF. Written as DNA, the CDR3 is TGTGCCAGCAGCTTAGCATCCGCGGGTGCCTACAATGAGCAGTTCTTC.

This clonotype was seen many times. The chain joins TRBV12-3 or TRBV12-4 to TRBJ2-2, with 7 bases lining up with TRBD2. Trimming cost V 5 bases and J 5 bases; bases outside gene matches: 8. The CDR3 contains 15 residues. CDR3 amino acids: CASSPGGSATGELFF. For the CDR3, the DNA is TGTGCCAGCAGTCCGGGAGGTAGCGCTACCGGGGAGCTGTTTTTT.

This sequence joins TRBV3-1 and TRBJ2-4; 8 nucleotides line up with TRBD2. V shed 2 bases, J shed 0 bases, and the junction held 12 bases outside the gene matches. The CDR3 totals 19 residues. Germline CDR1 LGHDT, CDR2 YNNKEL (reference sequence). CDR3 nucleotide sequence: TGTGCCAGCAGCCAACCGGCCGGTAGCGGGACACTAGCCAAAAACATTCAGTACTTC. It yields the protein CASSQPAGSGTLAKNIQYF.

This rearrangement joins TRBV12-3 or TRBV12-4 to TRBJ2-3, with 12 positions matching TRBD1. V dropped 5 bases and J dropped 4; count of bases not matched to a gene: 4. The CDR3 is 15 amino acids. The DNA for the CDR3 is TGTGCCAGCAGTCAGGGACAGGGGGCCGCAGATACGCAGTATTTT. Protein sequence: CASSQGQGAADTQYF.

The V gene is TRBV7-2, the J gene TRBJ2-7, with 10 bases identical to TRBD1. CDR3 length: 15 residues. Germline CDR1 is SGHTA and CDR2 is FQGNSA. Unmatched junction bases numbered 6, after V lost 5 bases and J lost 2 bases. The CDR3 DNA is TGTGCCAGCAGCGTCTGGACAGGGGGTCCCTACGAGCAGTACTTC. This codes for CASSVWTGGPYEQYF.

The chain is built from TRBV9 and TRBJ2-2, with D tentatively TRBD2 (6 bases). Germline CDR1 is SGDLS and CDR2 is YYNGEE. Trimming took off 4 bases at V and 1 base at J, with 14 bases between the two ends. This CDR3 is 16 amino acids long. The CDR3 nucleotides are TGTGCCAGCAGCCACCGACTAGTAGGGAACACCGGGGAGCTGTTTTTT. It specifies CASSHRLVGNTGELFF.

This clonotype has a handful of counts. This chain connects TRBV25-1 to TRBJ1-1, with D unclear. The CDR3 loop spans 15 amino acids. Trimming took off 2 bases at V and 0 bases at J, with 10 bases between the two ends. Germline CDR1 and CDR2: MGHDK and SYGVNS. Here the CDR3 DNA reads TGTGCCAGCAGTGAAGCCAATCGGGTGAACACTGAAGCTTTCTTT. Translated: CASSEANRVNTEAFF.

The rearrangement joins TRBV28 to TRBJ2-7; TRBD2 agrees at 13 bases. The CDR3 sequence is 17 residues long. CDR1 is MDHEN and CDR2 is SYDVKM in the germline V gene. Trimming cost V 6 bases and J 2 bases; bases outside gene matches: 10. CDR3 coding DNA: TGTGCCAGCAGCAATCCCGGGACTAGCGGGGCTCCCTACGAGCAGTACTTC. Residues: CASSNPGTSGAPYEQYF.

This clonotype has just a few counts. The CDR3 protein is CSARGTLAGADEQYF. The CDR3 DNA follows: TGCAGTGCTAGAGGTACACTAGCGGGAGCTGATGAGCAGTACTTC. V is TRBV20-1 and J is TRBJ2-7, with 11 bases fitting TRBD2. CDR3 size: 15 residues. The trim removed 1 base at V and 7 bases at J, leaving 9 bases unmatched. Germline-derived CDR1 and CDR2 are DFQATT and SNEGSKA (reference sequence).

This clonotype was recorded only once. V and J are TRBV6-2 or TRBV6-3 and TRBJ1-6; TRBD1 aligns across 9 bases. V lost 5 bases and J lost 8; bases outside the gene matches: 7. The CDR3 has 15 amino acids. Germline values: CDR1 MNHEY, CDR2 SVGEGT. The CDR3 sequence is CASSQPGQGDSPLHF. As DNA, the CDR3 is TGTGCCAGCAGTCAACCGGGACAGGGTGATTCACCCCTCCACTTT.

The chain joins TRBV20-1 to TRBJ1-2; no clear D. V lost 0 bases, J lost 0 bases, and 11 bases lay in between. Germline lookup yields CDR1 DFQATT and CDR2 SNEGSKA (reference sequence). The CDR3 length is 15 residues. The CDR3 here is CSARDRQTTNYGYTF. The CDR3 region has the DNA TGCAGTGCTAGAGATAGGCAGACTACTAACTATGGCTACACCTTC.